This TCR beta chain was found in a study of metastatic and nonmetastatic thyroid tumors. In the authors' methods: Building a distant-metastasis classifier for papillary thyroid cancer drew on CDR3 differences across clinicopathological groups. TCRdb re-called the PCR reads via MiXCR. Clone size and V and J calls follow TCRdb, not the original study. In the table there are about 59,000 clones, 15% to 20% of which are singletons. As to this clone: The antigen is unknown. A read error is possible here, since a much larger clone lies one base away.

This CDR3 is 18 amino acids long. V dropped 5 bases and J dropped 7; count of bases not matched to a gene: 12. The germline gives CDR1 MDHEN, CDR2 SYDVKM. Broader study findings: Reported TCR beta diversity, measured in blood and tumor, was significantly higher for malignant thyroid tumors than for benign nodules.

Patients had received no treatment of any kind before thyroid surgery. The TCR originated in a male donor with papillary thyroid cancer or a benign thyroid nodule (not recorded which). Some clones in this sample may be carry-over from other donors' samples. The sequenced sample consisted of blood. This chain joins TRBV28 and TRBJ2-3, with 16 nucleotides matching TRBD2. CDR3 region: CASSPWGLAGGSEHTQYF. CDR3 DNA sequence: TGTGCCAGCAGTCCCTGGGGACTAGCGGGAGGGTCAGAACATACGCAGTATTTT.